This T cell receptor (beta chain) was sequenced in a study of neurological immune-mediated disorders. Each CDR3 protein is one row after TCRdb ran MiXCR on the 5' RACE reads. This table holds about 44,000 distinct CDR3 sequences, approximately 21% found once. The CDR3 loop spans 13 amino acids. This clonotype came up many times. One end of the junction fails to match germline, which may point to a read error. Time point here: technical triplicate 3. Sample: PBMCs. This receptor was identified in a man aged 55 to 70 with HTLV-1-associated myelopathy (HAM/TSP). V and J are TRBV12-3 or TRBV12-4 and TRBJ2-7; D may be TRBD1 (6 bases). CDR3 sequence reads: CANSLLQGYEQYF. The CDR3 nucleotides read TGTGCCAACAGTTTACTACAGGGCTACGAGCAGTACTTC.